The TCR beta chain described here comes from a study of graft-versus-host responses after intestinal transplantation. Study at large: Transplants were multivisceral, liver-intestinal, or isolated intestinal. Each patient got anti-thymocyte globulin induction, then tacrolimus and steroids for roughly 3 years. Points from the study as a whole: GvH clones were found in recipient marrow; some appeared first in ileum or blood. Across patients carrying graft-donor T cell macrochimerism, allografts held high graft-versus-host to host-versus-graft clonal ratios.

Produced via immunoSEQ multiplex PCR; TCRdb's table is partial and in-frame only. Counted here are tens of thousands of clones, over 85% occurring once; the ten biggest clones make up around 1.5%. Turning to this clone: What it recognizes is unknown.

Germline CDR1 LNHNV, CDR2 YYDKDF (reference sequence). The CDR3 totals 16 residues. V was clipped by 0 bases and J by 8 bases, with 16 bases between them. The sample in question was PBMCs, obtained more than 310 days after intestinal transplant. This chain joins TRBV15 and TRBJ2-2; either TRBD1 or TRBD2 may supply D (5 bases each). The TCR was taken from a human patient who received an intestinal transplant, so some T cells may come from the graft donor. The DNA for the CDR3 is TGTGCCACCAGCAGAGATGGTTGGGGCCTAGCTGGGGAGCTGTTTTTT. Translating gives CATSRDGWGLAGELFF.